The 6 T cell receptor beta chains below were found in one sample sequenced in a study of beta chain features in type 1 diabetes. Study-wide findings and caveats: Within each of all four CD4+ subsets, Type 1 diabetes patients had TCRB CDR3s that were moderately but significantly shorter.

Their specific antigens are unknown. Reverse transcribing all isolated RNA meant expressed TCRB transcripts were sequenced. The method was immunoSEQ multiplex PCR; TCRdb's version includes in-frame clones alone and lacks a portion of them. The sample contains about 240,000 clones, roughly 13% of which appear only once. Sequencing was carried out using naive CD4+ T cells from blood. Receptors originate from a man aged 30 to 39 with type 1 diabetes.

V usage is TRBV5-1 and J usage is TRBJ2-1; D not resolved. CDR3 length equals 15 residues. Trimming pared 4 bases from V and 0 bases from J, leaving 11 bases between. Germline V gene data show CDR1 as SGHRS and CDR2 as YFSETQ. CDR3 DNA: TGCGCCAGCAGCCCGGTCGGCGGCTCCTACAATGAGCAGTTCTTC. Protein: CASSPVGGSYNEQFF.

This chain connects TRBV25-1 to TRBJ2-7; 8 nucleotides align to TRBD1. CDR3 length equals 15 residues. Germline V gene lookup returns CDR1 MGHDK and CDR2 SYGVNS. The V segment lost 5 bases and the J segment 0 bases; nucleotides outside the gene matches: 6. CDR3 in DNA: TGTGCCAGCAGTCCTCGGACAGGGAGCTCCTACGAGCAGTACTTC. Protein sequence: CASSPRTGSSYEQYF.

This clone was detected a few times. This chain joins TRBV11-2 and TRBJ1-2; 8 bases fit TRBD1. V dropped 1 base and J dropped 4; count of bases not matched to a gene: 2. The CDR3 extends over 14 amino acids. Germline assignment: CDR1 SGHAT and CDR2 FQNNGV. DNA of the CDR3: TGTGCCAGCAGCTTAGCAACAGGGGGCTATGGCTACACCTTC. Translating gives CASSLATGGYGYTF.

The chain is built from TRBV19 and TRBJ1-1, with 10 positions matching TRBD1. Germline V gives CDR1 LNHDA, CDR2 SQIVND (reference sequence). V lost 4 bases, J lost 3 bases, and 11 bases stayed unmatched. The CDR3 is 17 residues long. The CDR3 protein is CASSTLKRTGGDTEAFF. DNA for the CDR3: TGTGCCAGTAGTACCCTGAAGAGGACAGGGGGGGACACTGAAGCTTTCTTT.

This clone was picked up one time. The chain is built from TRBV4-2 and TRBJ2-2; 10 nucleotides line up with TRBD1. Per germline, CDR1 LGHNA and CDR2 YNFKEQ. The CDR3 sequence is 16 residues long. V shed 3 bases, J shed 3 bases, and the junction held 4 bases outside the gene matches. The CDR3 spells CASSQEGTGDTGELFF. The CDR3 nucleotides read TGTGCCAGCAGCCAGGAGGGGACAGGGGACACCGGGGAGCTGTTTTTT.

This rearrangement joins TRBV7-2 to TRBJ2-1; D is undetermined. CDR3 length: 16 amino acids. CDR1 is SGHTA and CDR2 is FQGNSA in the germline V gene. Trimming left V 5 bases short and J 1 base short, with 15 bases between. Written as DNA, the CDR3 is TGTGCCAGCAGCCCAACCGGGTTCGGGTCCTACAATGAGCAGTTCTTC. Amino acids: CASSPTGFGSYNEQFF.